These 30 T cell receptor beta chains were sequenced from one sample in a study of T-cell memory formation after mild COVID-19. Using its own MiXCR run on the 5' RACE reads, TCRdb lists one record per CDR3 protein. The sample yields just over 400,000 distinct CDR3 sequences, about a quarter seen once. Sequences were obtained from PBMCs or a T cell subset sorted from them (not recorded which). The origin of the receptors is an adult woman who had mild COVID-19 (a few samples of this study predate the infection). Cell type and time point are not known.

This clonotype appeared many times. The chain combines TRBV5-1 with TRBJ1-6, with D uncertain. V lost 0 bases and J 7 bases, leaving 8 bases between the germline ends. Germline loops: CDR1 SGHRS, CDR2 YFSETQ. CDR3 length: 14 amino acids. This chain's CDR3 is CASSLEGLNSPLHF. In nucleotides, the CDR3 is TGCGCCAGCAGCTTGGAAGGCTTAAATTCACCCCTCCACTTT. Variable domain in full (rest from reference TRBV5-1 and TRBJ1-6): KAGVTQTPRYLIKTRGQQVTLSCSPISGHRSVSWYQQTPGQGLQFLFEYFSETQRNKGNFPGRFSGRQFSNSRSEMNVSTLELGDSALYLCASSLEGLNSPLHFGNGTRLTVT.

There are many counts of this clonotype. The CDR3 region is CASSLVGAKNIQYF. CDR3 sequence (DNA): TGTGCCAGCAGCTTAGTGGGAGCCAAAAACATTCAGTACTTC. This sequence joins TRBV7-8 and TRBJ2-4, with D unclear. The CDR3 is 14 residues long. V gave up 1 base and J gave up 0 bases, with 4 bases separating them. In germline, CDR1 is SGHVS, CDR2 FQNEAQ.

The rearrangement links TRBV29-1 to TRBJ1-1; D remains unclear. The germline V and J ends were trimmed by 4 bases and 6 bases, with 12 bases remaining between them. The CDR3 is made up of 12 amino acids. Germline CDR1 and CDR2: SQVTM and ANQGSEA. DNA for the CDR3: TGCAGCGTTGTCGCAGGCGGGGCTGAAGCTTTCTTT. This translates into CSVVAGGAEAFF.

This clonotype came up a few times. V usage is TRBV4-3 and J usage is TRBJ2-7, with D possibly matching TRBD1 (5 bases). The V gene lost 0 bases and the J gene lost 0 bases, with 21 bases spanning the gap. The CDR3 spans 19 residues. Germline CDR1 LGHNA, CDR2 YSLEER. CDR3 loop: CASSQEAPVPDISSYEQYF. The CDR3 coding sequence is TGCGCCAGCAGCCAAGAAGCCCCAGTCCCGGACATCAGCTCCTACGAGCAGTACTTC.

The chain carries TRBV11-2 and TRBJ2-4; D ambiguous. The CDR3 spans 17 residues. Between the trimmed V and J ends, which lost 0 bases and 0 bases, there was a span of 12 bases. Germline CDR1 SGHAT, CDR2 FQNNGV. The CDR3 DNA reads TGTGCCAGCAGCTTAGACGCGGCGGTTCTAGCCAAAAACATTCAGTACTTC. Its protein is CASSLDAAVLAKNIQYF. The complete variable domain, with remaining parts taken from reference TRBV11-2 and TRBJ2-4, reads EAGVAQSPRYKIIEKRQSVAFWCNPISGHATLYWYQQILGQGPKLLIQFQNNGVVDDSQLPKDRFSAERLKGVDSTLKIQPAKLEDSAVYLCASSLDAAVLAKNIQYFGAGTRLSVL.

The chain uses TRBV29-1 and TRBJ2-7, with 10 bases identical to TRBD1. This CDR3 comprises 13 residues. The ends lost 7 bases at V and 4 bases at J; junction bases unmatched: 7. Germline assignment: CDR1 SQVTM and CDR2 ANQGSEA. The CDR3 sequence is CSARTGGTYEQYF. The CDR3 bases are TGCAGCGCCCGGACAGGGGGGACTTACGAGCAGTACTTC.

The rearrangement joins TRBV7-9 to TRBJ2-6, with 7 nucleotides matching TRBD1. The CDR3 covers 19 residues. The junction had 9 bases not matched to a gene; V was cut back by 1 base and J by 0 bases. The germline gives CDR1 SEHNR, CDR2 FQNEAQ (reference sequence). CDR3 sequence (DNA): TGTGCCAGCAGCTTAGAGGTACAGGGGCTAGTCTCTGGGGCCAACGTCCTGACTTTC. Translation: CASSLEVQGLVSGANVLTF.

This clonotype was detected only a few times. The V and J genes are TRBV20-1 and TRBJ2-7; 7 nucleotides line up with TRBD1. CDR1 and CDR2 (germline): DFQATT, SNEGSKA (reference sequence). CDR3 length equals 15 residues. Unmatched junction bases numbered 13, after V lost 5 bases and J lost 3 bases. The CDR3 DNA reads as TGCAGTGCTGATCCGAGCGACAGGGAAGGCTACGAGCAGTACTTC. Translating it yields CSADPSDREGYEQYF.

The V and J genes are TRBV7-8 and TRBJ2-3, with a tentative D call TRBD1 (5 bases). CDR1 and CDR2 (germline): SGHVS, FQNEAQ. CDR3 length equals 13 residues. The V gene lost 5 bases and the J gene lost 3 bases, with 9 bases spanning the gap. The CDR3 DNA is TGTGCCAGCAGCCCCAGGGCGACAGATACGCAGTATTTT. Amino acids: CASSPRATDTQYF.

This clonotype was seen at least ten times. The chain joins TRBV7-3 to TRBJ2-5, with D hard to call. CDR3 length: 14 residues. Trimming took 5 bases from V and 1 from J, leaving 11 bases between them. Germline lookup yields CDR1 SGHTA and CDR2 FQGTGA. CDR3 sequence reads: CASSRGGSQETQYF. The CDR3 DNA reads TGTGCCAGCAGCCGCGGCGGATCCCAAGAGACCCAGTACTTC.

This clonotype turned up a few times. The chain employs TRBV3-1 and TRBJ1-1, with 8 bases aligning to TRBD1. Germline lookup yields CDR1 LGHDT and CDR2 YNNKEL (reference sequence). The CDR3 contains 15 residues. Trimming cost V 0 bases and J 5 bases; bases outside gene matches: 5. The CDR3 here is CASSQDWTGMTEAFF. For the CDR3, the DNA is TGTGCCAGCAGCCAAGATTGGACAGGGATGACTGAAGCTTTCTTT.

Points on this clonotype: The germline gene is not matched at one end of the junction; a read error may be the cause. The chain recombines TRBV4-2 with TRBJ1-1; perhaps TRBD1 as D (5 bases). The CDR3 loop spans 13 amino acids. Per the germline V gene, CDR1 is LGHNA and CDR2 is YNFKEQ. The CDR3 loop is CASSQAGTWANDF. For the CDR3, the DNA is TGTGCCAGCAGCCAAGCGGGGACGTGGGCCAATGACTTT.

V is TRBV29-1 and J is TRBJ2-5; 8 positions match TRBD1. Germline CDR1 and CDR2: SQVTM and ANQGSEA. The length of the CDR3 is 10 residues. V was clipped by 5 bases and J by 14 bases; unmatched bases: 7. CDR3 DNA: TGCAGCGTTTGGAACAGGGGGTATTACTTC. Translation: CSVWNRGYYF. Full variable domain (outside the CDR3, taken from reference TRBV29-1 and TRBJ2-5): SAVISQKPSRDICQRGTSLTIQCQVDSQVTMMFWYRQQPGQSLTLIATANQGSEATYESGFVIDKFPISRPNLTFSTLTVSNMSPEDSSIYLCSVWNRGYYFGPGTRLLVL.

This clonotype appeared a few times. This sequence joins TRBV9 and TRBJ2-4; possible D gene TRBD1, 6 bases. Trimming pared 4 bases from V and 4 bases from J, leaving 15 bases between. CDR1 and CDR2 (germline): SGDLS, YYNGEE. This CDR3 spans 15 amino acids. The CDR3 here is CASSPPQGGKNIQYF. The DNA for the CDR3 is TGTGCCAGCAGCCCCCCACAGGGTGGGAAAAACATTCAGTACTTC.

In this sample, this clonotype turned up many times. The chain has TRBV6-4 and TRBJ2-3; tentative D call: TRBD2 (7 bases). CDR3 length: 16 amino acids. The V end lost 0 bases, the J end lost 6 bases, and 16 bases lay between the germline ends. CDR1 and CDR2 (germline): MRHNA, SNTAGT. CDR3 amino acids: CASSDSNSGGPDTQYF. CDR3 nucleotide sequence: TGTGCCAGCAGTGACTCGAATTCCGGGGGGCCCGATACGCAGTATTTT.

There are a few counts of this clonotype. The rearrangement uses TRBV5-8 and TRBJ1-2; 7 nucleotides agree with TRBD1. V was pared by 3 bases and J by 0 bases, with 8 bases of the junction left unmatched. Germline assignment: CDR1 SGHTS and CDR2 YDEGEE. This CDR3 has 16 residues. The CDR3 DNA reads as TGTGCCAGCAGCTCGCGGTGGGACAGTTCTAACTATGGCTACACCTTC. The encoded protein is CASSSRWDSSNYGYTF. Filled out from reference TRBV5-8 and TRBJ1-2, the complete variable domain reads EAGVTQSPTHLIKTRGQQATLRCSPISGHTSVYWYQQALGLGLQFLLWYDEGEERNRGNFPPRFSGRQFPNYSSELNVNALELEDSALYLCASSSRWDSSNYGYTFGSGTRLTVV.

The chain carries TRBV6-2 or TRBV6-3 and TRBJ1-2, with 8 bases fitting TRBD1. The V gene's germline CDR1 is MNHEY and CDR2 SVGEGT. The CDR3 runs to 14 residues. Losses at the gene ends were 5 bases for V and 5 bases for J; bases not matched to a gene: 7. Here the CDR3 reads CASSPTGTGYGYTF. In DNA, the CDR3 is TGTGCCAGCAGTCCGACCGGGACAGGATATGGCTACACCTTC.

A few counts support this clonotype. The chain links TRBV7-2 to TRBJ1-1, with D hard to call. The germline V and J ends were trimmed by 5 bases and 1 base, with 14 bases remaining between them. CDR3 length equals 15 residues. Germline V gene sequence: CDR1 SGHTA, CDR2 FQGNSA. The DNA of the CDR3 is TGTGCCAGCAGCATTGACCCGATAGGGAACACTGAAGCTTTCTTT. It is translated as CASSIDPIGNTEAFF.

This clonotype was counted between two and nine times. Here the CDR3 DNA reads TGTGCCAGCAGCCCCTCCTCAGGATTTACTTATGGCTACACCTTC. Amino acid sequence: CASSPSSGFTYGYTF. This chain links TRBV4-2 with TRBJ1-2; D not resolved. CDR1 and CDR2 (germline): LGHNA, YNFKEQ. The CDR3 loop spans 15 amino acids. The V end lost 4 bases, the J end lost 5 bases, and 17 bases lay between the germline ends.

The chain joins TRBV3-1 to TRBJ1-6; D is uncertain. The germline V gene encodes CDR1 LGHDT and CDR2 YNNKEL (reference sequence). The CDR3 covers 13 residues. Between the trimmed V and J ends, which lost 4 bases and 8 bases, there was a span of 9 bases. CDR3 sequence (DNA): TGTGCCAGCAGCCTCGAGGGTGATTCACCCCTCCACTTT. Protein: CASSLEGDSPLHF.

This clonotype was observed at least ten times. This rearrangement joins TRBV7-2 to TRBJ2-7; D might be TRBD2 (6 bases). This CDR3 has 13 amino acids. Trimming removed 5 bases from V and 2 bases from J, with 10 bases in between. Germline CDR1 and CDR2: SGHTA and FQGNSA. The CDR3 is CASSSSGTYEQYF. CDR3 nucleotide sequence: TGTGCCAGCAGCAGTAGCGGAACCTACGAGCAGTACTTC.

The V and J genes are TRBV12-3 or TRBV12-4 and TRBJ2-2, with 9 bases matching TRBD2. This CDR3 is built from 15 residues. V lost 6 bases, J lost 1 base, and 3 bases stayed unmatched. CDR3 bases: TGTGCCAGCAGGCTAGCGGGACAGAACACCGGGGAGCTGTTTTTT. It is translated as CASRLAGQNTGELFF.

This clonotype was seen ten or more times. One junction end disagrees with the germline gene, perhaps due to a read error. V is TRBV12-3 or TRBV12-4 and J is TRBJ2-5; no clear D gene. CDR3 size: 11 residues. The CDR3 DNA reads TGCGCCAGCAGCTTCCAAGAGACCCAGTACTTC. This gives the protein CASSFQETQYF.

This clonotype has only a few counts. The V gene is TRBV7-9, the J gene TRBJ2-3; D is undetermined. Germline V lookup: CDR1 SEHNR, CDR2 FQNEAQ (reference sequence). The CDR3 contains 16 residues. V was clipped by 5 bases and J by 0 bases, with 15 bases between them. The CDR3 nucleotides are TGTGCCAGCAGCCCTAGACTGGCGGAAAGCACAGATACGCAGTATTTT. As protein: CASSPRLAESTDTQYF.

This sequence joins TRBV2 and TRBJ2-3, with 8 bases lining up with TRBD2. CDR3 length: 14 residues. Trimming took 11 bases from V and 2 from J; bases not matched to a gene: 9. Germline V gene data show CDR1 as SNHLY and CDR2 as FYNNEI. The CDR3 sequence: CAGEERELTDTQYF. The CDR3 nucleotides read TGTGCCGGGGAGGAGCGGGAGCTCACAGATACGCAGTATTTT.

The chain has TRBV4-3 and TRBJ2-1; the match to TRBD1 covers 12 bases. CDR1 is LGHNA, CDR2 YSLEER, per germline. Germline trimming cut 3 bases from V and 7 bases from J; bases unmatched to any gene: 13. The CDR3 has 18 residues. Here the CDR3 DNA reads TGCGCCAGCAGCCACCTAGCATTTGGGACAGGGGGCGTTAATGAGCAGTTCTTC. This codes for CASSHLAFGTGGVNEQFF.

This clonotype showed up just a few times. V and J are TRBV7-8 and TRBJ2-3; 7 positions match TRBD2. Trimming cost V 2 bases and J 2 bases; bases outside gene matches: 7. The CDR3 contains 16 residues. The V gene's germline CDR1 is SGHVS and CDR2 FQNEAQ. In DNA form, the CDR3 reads TGTGCCAGCAGCTTATTGTTGGGAGGGCCCACAGATACGCAGTATTTT. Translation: CASSLLLGGPTDTQYF.

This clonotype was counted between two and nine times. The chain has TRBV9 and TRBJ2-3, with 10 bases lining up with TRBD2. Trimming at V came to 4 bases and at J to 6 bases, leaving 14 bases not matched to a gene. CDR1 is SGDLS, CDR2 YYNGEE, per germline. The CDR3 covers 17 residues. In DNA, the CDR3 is TGTGCCAGCAGCCTCGTAGCGGGGGGCCCACAGAGGGATACGCAGTATTTT. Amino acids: CASSLVAGGPQRDTQYF.

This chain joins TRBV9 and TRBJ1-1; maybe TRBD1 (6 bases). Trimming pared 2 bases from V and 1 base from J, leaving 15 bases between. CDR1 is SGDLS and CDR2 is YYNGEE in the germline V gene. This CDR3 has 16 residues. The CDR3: CASSVSSGTQNTEAFF. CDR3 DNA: TGTGCCAGCAGCGTTTCGTCCGGGACACAGAACACTGAAGCTTTCTTT.

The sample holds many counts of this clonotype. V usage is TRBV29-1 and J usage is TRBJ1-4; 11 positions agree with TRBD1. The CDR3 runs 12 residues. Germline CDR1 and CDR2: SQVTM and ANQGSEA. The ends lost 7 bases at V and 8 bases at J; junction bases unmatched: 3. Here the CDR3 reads CSGRTGGEKLFF. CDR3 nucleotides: TGCAGCGGACGGACAGGGGGCGAAAAACTGTTTTTT.